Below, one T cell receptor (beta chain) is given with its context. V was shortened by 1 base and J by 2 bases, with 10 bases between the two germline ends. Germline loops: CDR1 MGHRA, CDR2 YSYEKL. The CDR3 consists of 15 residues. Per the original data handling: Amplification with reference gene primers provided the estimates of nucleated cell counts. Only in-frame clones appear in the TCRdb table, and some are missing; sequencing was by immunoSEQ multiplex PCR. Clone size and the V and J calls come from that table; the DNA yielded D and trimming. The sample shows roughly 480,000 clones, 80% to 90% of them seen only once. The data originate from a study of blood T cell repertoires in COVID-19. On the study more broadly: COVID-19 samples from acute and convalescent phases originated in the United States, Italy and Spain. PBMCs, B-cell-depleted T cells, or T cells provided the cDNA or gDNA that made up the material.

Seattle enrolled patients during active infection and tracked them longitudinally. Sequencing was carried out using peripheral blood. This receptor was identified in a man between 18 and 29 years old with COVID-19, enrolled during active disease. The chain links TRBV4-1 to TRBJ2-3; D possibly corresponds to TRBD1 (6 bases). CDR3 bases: TGCGCCAGCAGCCAAGGGCCAGGGGTCACAGATACGCAGTATTTT. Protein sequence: CASSQGPGVTDTQYF.